This TCR beta chain comes out of a study of blood T cell repertoires in COVID-19. Here immunoSEQ multiplex PCR was the method, and the copy in TCRdb shows in-frame clones only, minus some. In the table there are some 210,000 clones, about nine tenths of which are singletons. Sequencing used peripheral blood. The TCR was taken from a man in his 60s who had recovered from COVID-19.

The CDR3 spells CASSPRRSGRIYNEQFF. CDR3 bases: TGTGCCAGCAGTCCGCGAAGGAGCGGGAGAATCTACAATGAGCAGTTCTTC. V and J are TRBV28 and TRBJ2-1; 8 bases agree with TRBD2. Germline V gives CDR1 MDHEN, CDR2 SYDVKM. V trimming: 5 bases; J trimming: 3 bases; junction bases outside the gene matches: 12. The CDR3 extends over 17 amino acids.